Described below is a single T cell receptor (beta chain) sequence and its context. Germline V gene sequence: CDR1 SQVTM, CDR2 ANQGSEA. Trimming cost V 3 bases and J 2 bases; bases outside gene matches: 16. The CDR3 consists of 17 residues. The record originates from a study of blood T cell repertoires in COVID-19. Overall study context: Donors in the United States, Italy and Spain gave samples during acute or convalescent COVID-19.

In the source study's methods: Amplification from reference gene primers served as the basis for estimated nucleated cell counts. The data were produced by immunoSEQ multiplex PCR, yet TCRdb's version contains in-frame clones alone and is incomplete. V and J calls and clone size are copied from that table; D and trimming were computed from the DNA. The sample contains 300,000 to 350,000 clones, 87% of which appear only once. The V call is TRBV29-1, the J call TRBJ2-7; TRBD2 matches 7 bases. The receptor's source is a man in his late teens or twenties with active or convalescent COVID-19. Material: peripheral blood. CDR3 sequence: CSVDGLAEASTTYEQYF. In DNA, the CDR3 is TGCAGCGTTGACGGTCTAGCGGAAGCCAGCACAACCTACGAGCAGTACTTC.